The next 24 T cell receptor beta chains were all read from a single sample in a study of shared clonotypes between healthy human individuals. Assay used: immunoSEQ multiplex PCR; TCRdb lists only in-frame clones, some missing. This sample has roughly 1,800,000 clones, with approximately 95% found just once. The naive CD8 population came from CD45RO-negative cells selected for CCR7, without terminally differentiated effector memory CD45RA+ cells. Sequenced: naive CD8+ T cells sorted from blood. These receptors came from a man between 18 and 29 years old in good health.

This clone is a singleton in its sample. The V call is TRBV29-1, the J call TRBJ2-1; TRBD1 matches 9 bases. The CDR3 consists of 13 residues. Losses at the gene ends were 7 bases for V and 6 bases for J; bases not matched to a gene: 7. Germline V lookup: CDR1 SQVTM, CDR2 ANQGSEA. This chain's CDR3 is CSAGTGYINEQFF. In DNA form, the CDR3 reads TGCAGCGCCGGGACAGGGTATATCAATGAGCAGTTCTTC.

The rearrangement links TRBV7-9 to TRBJ2-1; D may match TRBD1 or TRBD2 (5 bases each). V was cut by 11 bases and J by 4 bases, with 18 bases left in between. This CDR3 spans 14 amino acids. Germline V gene lookup returns CDR1 SEHNR and CDR2 FQNEAQ (reference sequence). CDR3 protein: CACQEGSGYNEQFF. The CDR3 region has the DNA TGTGCCTGCCAAGAGGGGTCGGGGTACAATGAGCAGTTCTTC.

The chain couples TRBV15 to TRBJ2-4; D is perhaps TRBD2 (5 bases). The CDR3 is 14 amino acids. V shed 0 bases and J shed 8 bases, with 11 bases lying between them. Germline assignment: CDR1 LNHNV and CDR2 YYDKDF (reference sequence). The CDR3 is CATSRDEGEDIQYF. The CDR3 DNA follows: TGTGCCACCAGCAGAGATGAGGGTGAGGACATTCAGTACTTC.

This rearrangement joins TRBV28 to TRBJ2-7, with D unclear. Trimming shortened V by 5 bases and J by 0 bases, and 17 bases separated the two germline ends. Per germline, CDR1 MDHEN and CDR2 SYDVKM. This CDR3 region has 16 residues. The CDR3 DNA follows: TGTGCCAGCAGTCCTCCCCCCCGCGGCGTCTCCTACGAGCAGTACTTC. Translation gives CASSPPPRGVSYEQYF.

The chain couples TRBV7-9 to TRBJ2-7; D not certain. There are 13 residues in the CDR3. Trimming took off 3 bases at V and 4 bases at J, with 10 bases between the two ends. CDR1 is SEHNR, CDR2 FQNEAQ, per germline (reference sequence). This chain's CDR3 is CASSFATTYEQYF. CDR3 sequence (DNA): TGTGCCAGCAGCTTTGCGACAACTTACGAGCAGTACTTC.

The V call is TRBV5-4, the J call TRBJ2-3; possibly TRBD2 for D (6 bases). The CDR3 totals 15 residues. V lost 0 bases and J 4 bases, leaving 12 bases between the germline ends. Germline CDR1 SGHNT, CDR2 YYREEE (reference sequence). In DNA, the CDR3 is TGTGCCAGCAGCTTGGGACTAGTAGTCGCAGATACGCAGTATTTT. As protein: CASSLGLVVADTQYF.

The genes are TRBV11-3 and TRBJ1-1; the D gene is possibly TRBD1 (5 bases). Per germline, CDR1 SGHNT and CDR2 YENEEA. This CDR3 has 12 amino acids. V shed 6 bases and J shed 3 bases, with 8 bases lying between them. CDR3 sequence: CASSQGYTEAFF. The CDR3 DNA follows: TGTGCCAGCAGTCAGGGCTACACTGAAGCTTTCTTT.

The chain couples TRBV27 to TRBJ2-6; possible D gene TRBD1, 6 bases. This CDR3 region has 16 residues. Between the trimmed V and J ends, which lost 5 bases and 3 bases, there was a span of 14 bases. CDR1 MNHEY and CDR2 SMNVEV come from the germline V gene (reference sequence). The CDR3 DNA follows: TGTGCCAGCAGTCCAAACAGGGTAATTGGGGCCAACGTCCTGACTTTC. Translated: CASSPNRVIGANVLTF.

A word on this clone: A read error may produce the germline difference seen at one junction end. The chain links TRBV27 to TRBJ2-1; the match to TRBD2 covers 8 bases. Per the germline V gene, CDR1 is MNHEY and CDR2 is SMNVEV (reference sequence). The CDR3 runs to 14 residues. The CDR3 region is CAGSFVGGAREQFF. CDR3 DNA: TGTGCCGGCAGTTTCGTCGGGGGGGCTAGGGAGCAGTTCTTC.

The V gene is TRBV6-5, the J gene TRBJ1-4; the D is unclear. This CDR3 region has 13 residues. V lost 2 bases and J 5 bases, leaving 6 bases between the germline ends. Germline CDR1 is MNHEY and CDR2 is SVGAGI. CDR3 protein: CASSYPGNEKLFF. The CDR3 coding sequence is TGTGCCAGCAGTTACCCTGGAAATGAAAAACTGTTTTTT.

Written as DNA, the CDR3 is TGTGCCAGCAGTTTCTCCTTCGGGACGGAGACCTATGGCTACACCTTC. This gives the protein CASSFSFGTETYGYTF. V usage is TRBV27 and J usage is TRBJ1-2; D may be TRBD1 (5 bases). Trimming took off 3 bases at V and 4 bases at J, with 18 bases between the two ends. The CDR3 is 16 amino acids. Germline V gene data show CDR1 as MNHEY and CDR2 as SMNVEV (reference sequence).

The chain joins TRBV9 to TRBJ2-2, with D maybe TRBD2 (5 bases). This CDR3 spans 16 amino acids. Germline V lookup: CDR1 SGDLS, CDR2 YYNGEE. Trimming took 2 bases from V and 5 from J, leaving 16 bases between them. DNA of the CDR3: TGTGCCAGCAGCGTTTTTATCCACCCGGGGACCGGGGAGCTGTTTTTT. This codes for CASSVFIHPGTGELFF.

The CDR3 spells CASSRTVSYEQYF. Written as DNA, the CDR3 is TGCGCCAGCAGCCGGACTGTCTCCTACGAGCAGTACTTC. This chain links TRBV4-1 with TRBJ2-7; D may be TRBD2 (5 bases). The CDR3 loop spans 13 amino acids. The ends were cut back, 4 bases at V and 0 bases at J, with 7 bases in the middle. CDR1 is MGHRA and CDR2 is YSYEKL in the germline V gene.

The chain links TRBV6-5 to TRBJ2-7, with D possibly matching TRBD2 (5 bases). There are 15 residues in the CDR3. The germline V and J ends were trimmed by 6 bases and 2 bases, with 17 bases remaining between them. Germline CDR1 MNHEY, CDR2 SVGAGI. DNA of the CDR3: TGTGCCAGCAGAAGTGCGGGTCTCTTCGCCTACGAGCAGTACTTC. This encodes CASRSAGLFAYEQYF.

This chain joins TRBV4-1 and TRBJ1-5; D is ambiguous. This CDR3 is built from 15 residues. The V gene's germline CDR1 is MGHRA and CDR2 YSYEKL. V dropped 0 bases and J dropped 7 bases, with 13 bases sitting between them. The CDR3 coding sequence is TGCGCCAGCAGCCAAGATGGGAGGGCAGGACAGCCCCAGCATTTT. Amino acid sequence: CASSQDGRAGQPQHF.

Points on this clone: The junction shows a germline mismatch at one end, possibly a read error. The V gene is TRBV4-3, the J gene TRBJ2-6; D is possibly TRBD1 (5 bases). The CDR3 is 18 residues long. Germline assignment: CDR1 LGHNA and CDR2 YSLEER. CDR3 sequence (DNA): TGCGCCGGCAGCCAAGATCCCCAGGGTCCTTATGGGGCCAACGTCCTGACTTTC. Its translation is CAGSQDPQGPYGANVLTF.

This chain joins TRBV10-1 and TRBJ1-4; the D gene is possibly TRBD1 (6 bases). Per the germline V gene, CDR1 is WNHNN and CDR2 is SYGVQD (reference sequence). This CDR3 spans 12 amino acids. V gave up 4 bases and J gave up 10 bases, with 10 bases separating them. The CDR3 DNA reads TGCGCCAGCAGTGGACAGGATGGAAAACTGTTTTTT. This encodes CASSGQDGKLFF.

The gene calls are TRBV6-6 and TRBJ2-1; the match to TRBD2 covers 11 bases. The CDR3 consists of 15 residues. In germline, CDR1 is MNHNY, CDR2 SVGAGI (reference sequence). With V trimmed by 5 bases and J by 5 bases, 5 bases remained unmatched. The chain's CDR3 is CASSPKTSGNNEQFF. In DNA form, the CDR3 reads TGTGCCAGCAGTCCTAAGACTAGCGGGAACAATGAGCAGTTCTTC.

V gene TRBV2 combines with J gene TRBJ2-7; D is perhaps TRBD1 (6 bases). Trimming shortened V by 6 bases and J by 0 bases, and 12 bases separated the two germline ends. The CDR3 spans 14 residues. Germline CDR1 reads SNHLY; CDR2 reads FYNNEI. CDR3 DNA: TGTGCCAGCAGGCCGGGACACAGCTCCTACGAGCAGTACTTC. This gives the protein CASRPGHSSYEQYF.

The chain couples TRBV9 to TRBJ2-7; possibly TRBD1 for D (6 bases). CDR1 SGDLS and CDR2 YYNGEE come from the germline V gene. Trimming took 3 bases from V and 7 from J, leaving 14 bases between them. The CDR3 runs 13 residues. The CDR3 region is CASSARNREEQYF. The CDR3 nucleotides are TGTGCCAGCAGCGCTCGGAACAGGGAAGAGCAGTACTTC.

The genes are TRBV4-2 and TRBJ1-5, with TRBD1 matching over 8 bases. The CDR3 runs 15 residues. CDR1 is LGHNA and CDR2 is YNFKEQ in the germline V gene. The V and J ends lost 4 bases and 5 bases, in that order; junction bases with no gene match: 7. In nucleotides, the CDR3 is TGTGCCAGCAGCCTCTGGGCACAGGGGGATCAGCCCCAGCATTTT. Its protein product is CASSLWAQGDQPQHF.

This chain connects TRBV27 to TRBJ1-1; perhaps TRBD1 as D (6 bases). Trimming stripped 5 bases from V and 3 bases from J, with 13 bases between. The length of the CDR3 is 14 residues. The V gene's germline CDR1 is MNHEY and CDR2 SMNVEV (reference sequence). The CDR3 region is CASSPLGGHTEAFF. CDR3 nucleotides: TGTGCCAGCAGTCCGCTTGGGGGGCACACTGAAGCTTTCTTT.

V is TRBV5-1 and J is TRBJ2-1, with D perhaps matching TRBD2 (5 bases). CDR1 is SGHRS and CDR2 is YFSETQ in the germline V gene. V gave up 3 bases and J gave up 3 bases, with 10 bases separating them. The CDR3 totals 14 residues. In nucleotides, the CDR3 is TGCGCCAGCAGCTCGGTCGACTACTACAATGAGCAGTTCTTC. Amino acid sequence: CASSSVDYYNEQFF. Drawing the rest from reference TRBV5-1 and TRBJ2-1, the complete variable domain is KAGVTQTPRYLIKTRGQQVTLSCSPISGHRSVSWYQQTPGQGLQFLFEYFSETQRNKGNFPGRFSGRQFSNSRSEMNVSTLELGDSALYLCASSSVDYYNEQFFGPGTRLTVL.

Note on this clone: The same CDR3 can be traced to other DNA sequences in this sample. The chain links TRBV27 to TRBJ2-7; no definite D call. This CDR3 spans 13 amino acids. The V end was cut by 2 bases, the J end by 3 bases, with 8 bases between. Germline V gene sequence: CDR1 MNHEY, CDR2 SMNVEV (reference sequence). The CDR3: CASSLTRSYEQYF. The CDR3 bases are TGTGCCAGCAGTTTAACACGGAGCTACGAGCAGTACTTC.